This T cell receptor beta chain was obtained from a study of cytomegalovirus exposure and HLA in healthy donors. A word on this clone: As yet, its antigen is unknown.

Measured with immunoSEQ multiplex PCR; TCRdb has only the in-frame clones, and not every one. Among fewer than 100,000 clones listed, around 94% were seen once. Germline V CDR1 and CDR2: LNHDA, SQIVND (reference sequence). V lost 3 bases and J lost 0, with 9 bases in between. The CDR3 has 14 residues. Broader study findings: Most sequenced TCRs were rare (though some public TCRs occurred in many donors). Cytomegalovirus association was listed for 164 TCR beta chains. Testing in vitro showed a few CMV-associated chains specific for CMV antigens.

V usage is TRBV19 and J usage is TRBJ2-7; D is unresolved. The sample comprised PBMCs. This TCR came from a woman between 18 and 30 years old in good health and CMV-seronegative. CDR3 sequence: CASSIQASSYEQYF. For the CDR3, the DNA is TGTGCCAGTAGTATTCAAGCGAGCTCCTACGAGCAGTACTTC.